In its sample, the clone carrying this T cell receptor beta chain was seen a few times. The target antigen is unknown. The entirety of the isolated RNA underwent reverse transcription, so expressed TCRB transcripts were sequenced. TCRdb keeps only in-frame clones here, not all; method: immunoSEQ multiplex PCR. The sample lists about 740,000 clones, roughly 13% seen once, with approximately 0.022% in the top ten. Only one heparinised blood draw was taken per donor, and its volume averaged about 116 mL. CDR3 length equals 14 residues. From germline, CDR1 is SGHRS and CDR2 YFSETQ. The V segment lost 4 bases and the J segment 2 bases; nucleotides outside the gene matches: 3. The entry originates in a study of beta chain features in type 1 diabetes. Study results and caveats: Shorter TCRB CDR3s, moderately but significantly so, marked every one of the four CD4+ subsets in Type 1 diabetes patients.

The V gene is TRBV5-1, the J gene TRBJ2-7, with TRBD1 matching 10 bases. This receptor was obtained from a man between 18 and 35 years old with type 1 diabetes. The specimen sequenced was naive CD4+ T cells from blood. In nucleotides, the CDR3 is TGCGCCAGCAGCGGGACAGGGGTACCCTACGAGCAGTACTTC. This translates into CASSGTGVPYEQYF. Full variable domain (missing parts from reference TRBV5-1 and TRBJ2-7): KAGVTQTPRYLIKTRGQQVTLSCSPISGHRSVSWYQQTPGQGLQFLFEYFSETQRNKGNFPGRFSGRQFSNSRSEMNVSTLELGDSALYLCASSGTGVPYEQYFGPGTRLTVT.